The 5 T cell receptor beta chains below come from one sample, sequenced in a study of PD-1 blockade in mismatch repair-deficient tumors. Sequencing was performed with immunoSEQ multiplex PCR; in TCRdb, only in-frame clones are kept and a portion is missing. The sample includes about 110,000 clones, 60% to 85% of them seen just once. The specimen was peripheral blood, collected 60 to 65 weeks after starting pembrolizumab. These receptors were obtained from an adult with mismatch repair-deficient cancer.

The CDR3 DNA follows: TGCGCCAGCAGCCAAGGGGGCAGGGCTGGAAACACCATATATTTT. This translates into CASSQGGRAGNTIYF. The rearrangement links TRBV4-1 to TRBJ1-3, with D tentatively TRBD1 (5 bases). CDR1 is MGHRA, CDR2 YSYEKL, per germline. The CDR3 sequence is 15 residues long. V dropped 1 base and J dropped 2 bases, with 9 bases sitting between them.

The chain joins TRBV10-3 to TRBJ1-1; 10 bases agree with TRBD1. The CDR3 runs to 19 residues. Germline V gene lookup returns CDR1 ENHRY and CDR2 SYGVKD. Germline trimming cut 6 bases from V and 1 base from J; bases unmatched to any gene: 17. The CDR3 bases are TGTGCCATCAGCCCCCTCACAAGACAGGGGGCGAGAGGGAACACTGAAGCTTTCTTT. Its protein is CAISPLTRQGARGNTEAFF.

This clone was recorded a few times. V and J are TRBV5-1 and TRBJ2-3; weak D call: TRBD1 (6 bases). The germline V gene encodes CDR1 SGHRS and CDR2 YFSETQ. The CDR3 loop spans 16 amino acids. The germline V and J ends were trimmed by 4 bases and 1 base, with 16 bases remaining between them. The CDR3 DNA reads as TGCGCCAGCAGCCCCGGAACAGGGTGGCGCACAGATACGCAGTATTTT. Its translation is CASSPGTGWRTDTQYF.

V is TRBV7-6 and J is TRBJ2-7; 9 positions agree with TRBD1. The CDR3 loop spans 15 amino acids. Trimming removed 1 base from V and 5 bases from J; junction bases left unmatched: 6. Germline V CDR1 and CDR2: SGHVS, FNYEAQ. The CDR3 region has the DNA TGTGCCAGCAGCTTAGTACGGGGACAGGGCCACGAGCAGTACTTC. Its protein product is CASSLVRGQGHEQYF. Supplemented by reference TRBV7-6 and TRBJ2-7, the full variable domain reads GAGVSQSPRYKVTKRGQDVALRCDPISGHVSLYWYRQALGQGPEFLTYFNYEAQQDKSGLPNDRFSAERPEGSISTLTIQRTEQRDSAMYRCASSLVRGQGHEQYFGPGTRLTVT.

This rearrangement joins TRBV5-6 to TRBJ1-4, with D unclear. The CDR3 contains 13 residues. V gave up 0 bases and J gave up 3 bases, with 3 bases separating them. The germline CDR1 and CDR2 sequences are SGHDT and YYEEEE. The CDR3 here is CASSLGANEKLFF. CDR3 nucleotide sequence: TGTGCCAGCAGCTTGGGTGCTAATGAAAAACTGTTTTTT.